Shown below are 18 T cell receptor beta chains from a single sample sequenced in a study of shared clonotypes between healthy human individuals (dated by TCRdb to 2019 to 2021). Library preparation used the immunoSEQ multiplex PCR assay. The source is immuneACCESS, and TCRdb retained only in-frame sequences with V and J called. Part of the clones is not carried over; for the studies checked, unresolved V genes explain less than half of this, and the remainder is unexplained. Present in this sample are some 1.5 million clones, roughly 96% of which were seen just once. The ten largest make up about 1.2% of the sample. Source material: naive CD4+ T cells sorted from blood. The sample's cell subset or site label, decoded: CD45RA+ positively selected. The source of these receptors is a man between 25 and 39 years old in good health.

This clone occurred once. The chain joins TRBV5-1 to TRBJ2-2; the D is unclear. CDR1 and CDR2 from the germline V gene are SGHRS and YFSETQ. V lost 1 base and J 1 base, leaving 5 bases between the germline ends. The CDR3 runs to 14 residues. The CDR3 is CASSLTVNTGELFF. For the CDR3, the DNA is TGCGCCAGCAGCTTGACAGTGAACACCGGGGAGCTGTTTTTT.

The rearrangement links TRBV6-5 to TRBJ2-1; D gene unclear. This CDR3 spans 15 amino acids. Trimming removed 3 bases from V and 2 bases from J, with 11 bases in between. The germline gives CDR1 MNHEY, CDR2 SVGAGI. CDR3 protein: CASSYGEDPYNEQFF. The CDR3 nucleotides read TGTGCCAGCAGTTATGGAGAGGACCCCTACAATGAGCAGTTCTTC.

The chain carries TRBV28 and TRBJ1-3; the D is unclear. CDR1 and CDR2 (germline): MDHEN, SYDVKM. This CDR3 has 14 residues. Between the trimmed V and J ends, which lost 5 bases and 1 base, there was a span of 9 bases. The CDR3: CASSGYASGNTIYF. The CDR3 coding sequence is TGTGCCAGCAGTGGTTATGCGTCTGGAAACACCATATATTTT.

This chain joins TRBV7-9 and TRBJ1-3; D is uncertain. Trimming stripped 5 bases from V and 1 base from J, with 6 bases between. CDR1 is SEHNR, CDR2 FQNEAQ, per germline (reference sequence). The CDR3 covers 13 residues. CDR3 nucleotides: TGTGCCAGCAGCCCCGCGTCTGGAAACACCATATATTTT. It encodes CASSPASGNTIYF.

In DNA, the CDR3 is TGTGCCAGCAGTCTGGGTCGGGAGCAGTACTTC. It encodes CASSLGREQYF. The chain joins TRBV28 to TRBJ2-7; D is unclear. CDR3 length: 11 residues. The ends were cut back, 5 bases at V and 7 bases at J, with 9 bases in the middle. CDR1 and CDR2 (germline): MDHEN, SYDVKM.

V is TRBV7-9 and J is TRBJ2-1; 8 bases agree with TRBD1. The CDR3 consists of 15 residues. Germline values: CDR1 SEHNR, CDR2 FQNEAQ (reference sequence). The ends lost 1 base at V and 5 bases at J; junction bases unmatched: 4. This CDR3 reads CASSLVGTGNNEQFF. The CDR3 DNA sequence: TGTGCCAGCAGCTTAGTTGGGACAGGTAACAATGAGCAGTTCTTC. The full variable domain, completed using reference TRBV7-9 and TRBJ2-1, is DTGVSQNPRHKITKRGQNVTFRCDPISEHNRLYWYRQTLGQGPEFLTYFQNEAQLEKSRLLSDRFSAERPKGSFSTLEIQRTEQGDSAMYLCASSLVGTGNNEQFFGPGTRLTVL.

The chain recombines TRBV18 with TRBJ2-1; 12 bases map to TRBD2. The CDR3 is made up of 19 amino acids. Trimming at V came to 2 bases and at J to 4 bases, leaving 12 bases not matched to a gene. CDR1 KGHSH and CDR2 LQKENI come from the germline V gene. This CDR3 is CASSPWATSGRKGYNEQFF. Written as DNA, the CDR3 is TGTGCCAGCTCACCATGGGCCACTAGCGGGAGGAAGGGATACAATGAGCAGTTCTTC. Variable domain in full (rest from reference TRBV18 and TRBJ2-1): NAGVMQNPRHLVRRRGQEARLRCSPMKGHSHVYWYRQLPEEGLKFMVYLQKENIIDESGMPKERFSAEFPKEGPSILRIQQVVRGDSAAYFCASSPWATSGRKGYNEQFFGPGTRLTVL.

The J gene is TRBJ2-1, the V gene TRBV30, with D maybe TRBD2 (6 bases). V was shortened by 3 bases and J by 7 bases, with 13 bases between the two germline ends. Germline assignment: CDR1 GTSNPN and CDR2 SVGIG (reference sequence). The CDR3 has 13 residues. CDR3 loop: CAWRRDSTNEQFF. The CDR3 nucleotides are TGTGCCTGGAGGAGGGACTCGACAAATGAGCAGTTCTTC. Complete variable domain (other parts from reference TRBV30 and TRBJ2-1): SQTIHQWPATLVQPVGSPLSLECTVEGTSNPNLYWYRQAAGRGLQLLFYSVGIGQISSEVPQNLSASRPQDRQFILSSKKLLLSDSGFYLCAWRRDSTNEQFFGPGTRLTVL.

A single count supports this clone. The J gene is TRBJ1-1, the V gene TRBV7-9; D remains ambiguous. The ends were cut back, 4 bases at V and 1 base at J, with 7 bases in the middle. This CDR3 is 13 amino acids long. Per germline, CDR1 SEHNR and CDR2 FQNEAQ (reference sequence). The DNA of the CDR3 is TGTGCCAGCAGCTCACAGCAGAACACTGAAGCTTTCTTT. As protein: CASSSQQNTEAFF.

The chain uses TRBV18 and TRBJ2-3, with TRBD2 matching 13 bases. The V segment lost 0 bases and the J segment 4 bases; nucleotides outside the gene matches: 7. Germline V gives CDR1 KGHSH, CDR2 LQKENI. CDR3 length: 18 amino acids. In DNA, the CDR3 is TGTGCCAGCTCACCACCGATTGGACTAGCGGGAGTATCAGATACGCAGTATTTT. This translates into CASSPPIGLAGVSDTQYF.

In nucleotides, the CDR3 is TGCGCCAGCAGTGAGTCAGTTGCCGGAGCCAAAAACATTCAGTACTTC. Amino acid sequence: CASSESVAGAKNIQYF. The chain couples TRBV10-1 to TRBJ2-4; D uncertain. Germline values: CDR1 WNHNN, CDR2 SYGVQD (reference sequence). V lost 0 bases and J 0 bases, leaving 9 bases between the germline ends. The CDR3 sequence is 16 residues long.

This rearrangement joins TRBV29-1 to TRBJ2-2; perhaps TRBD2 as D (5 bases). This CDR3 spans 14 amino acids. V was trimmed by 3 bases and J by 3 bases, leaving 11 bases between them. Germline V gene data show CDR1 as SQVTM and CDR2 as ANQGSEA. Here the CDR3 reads CSVDEGVYTGELFF. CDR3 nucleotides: TGCAGCGTTGATGAGGGAGTTTACACCGGGGAGCTGTTTTTT.

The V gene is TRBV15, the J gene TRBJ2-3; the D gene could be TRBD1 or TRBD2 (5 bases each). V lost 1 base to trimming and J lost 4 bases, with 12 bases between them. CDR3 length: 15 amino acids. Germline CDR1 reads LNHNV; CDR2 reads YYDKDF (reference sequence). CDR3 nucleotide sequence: TGTGCCACCAGCAGAGGTTCTTCGGGACCAGATACGCAGTATTTT. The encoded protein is CATSRGSSGPDTQYF.

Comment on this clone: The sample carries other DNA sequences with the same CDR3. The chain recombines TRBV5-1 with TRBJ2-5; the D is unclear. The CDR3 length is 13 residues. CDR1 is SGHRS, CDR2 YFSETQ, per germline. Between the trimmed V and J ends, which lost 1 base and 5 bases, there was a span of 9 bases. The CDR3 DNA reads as TGCGCCAGCAGCTTGCATTTCGGGGAGACCCAGTACTTC. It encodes CASSLHFGETQYF.

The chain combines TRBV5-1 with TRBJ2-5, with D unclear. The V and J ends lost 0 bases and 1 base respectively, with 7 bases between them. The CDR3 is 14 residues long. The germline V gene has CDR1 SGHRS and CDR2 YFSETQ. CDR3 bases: TGCGCCAGCAGCTTGGATGCCACCCAAGAGACCCAGTACTTC. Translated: CASSLDATQETQYF. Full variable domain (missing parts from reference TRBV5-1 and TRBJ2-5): KAGVTQTPRYLIKTRGQQVTLSCSPISGHRSVSWYQQTPGQGLQFLFEYFSETQRNKGNFPGRFSGRQFSNSRSEMNVSTLELGDSALYLCASSLDATQETQYFGPGTRLLVL.

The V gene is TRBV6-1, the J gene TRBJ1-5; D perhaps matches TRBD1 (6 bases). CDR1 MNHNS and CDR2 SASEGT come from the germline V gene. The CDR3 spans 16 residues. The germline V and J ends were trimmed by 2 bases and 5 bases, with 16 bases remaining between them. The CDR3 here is CASSERDGGTYQPQHF. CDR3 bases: TGTGCCAGCAGTGAACGGGACGGGGGCACCTATCAGCCCCAGCATTTT.

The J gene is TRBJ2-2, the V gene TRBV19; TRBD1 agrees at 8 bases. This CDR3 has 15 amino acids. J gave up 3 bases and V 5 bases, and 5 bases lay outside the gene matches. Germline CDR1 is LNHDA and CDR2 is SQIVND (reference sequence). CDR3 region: CASSSDRVYTGELFF. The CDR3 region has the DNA TGTGCCAGTAGTTCGGACAGGGTGTACACCGGGGAGCTGTTTTTT.

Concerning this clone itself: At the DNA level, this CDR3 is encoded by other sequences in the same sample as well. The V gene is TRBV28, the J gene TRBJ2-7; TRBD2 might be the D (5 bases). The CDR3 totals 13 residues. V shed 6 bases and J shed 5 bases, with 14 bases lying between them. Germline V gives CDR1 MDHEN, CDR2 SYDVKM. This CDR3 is CASSLAAGDEQYF. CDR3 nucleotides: TGTGCCAGCAGCCTGGCGGCCGGGGACGAGCAGTACTTC. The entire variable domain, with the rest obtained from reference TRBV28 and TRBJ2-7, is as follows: DVKVTQSSRYLVKRTGEKVFLECVQDMDHENMFWYRQDPGLGLRLIYFSYDVKMKEKGDIPEGYSVSREKKERFSLILESASTNQTSMYLCASSLAAGDEQYFGPGTRLTVT.